The entry below describes one T cell receptor (beta chain). Cyclophosphamide on days +3 and +4 followed busulfan-fludarabine conditioning and a marrow graft. These data originate in a study of T cells after posttransplantation cyclophosphamide. Here immunoSEQ multiplex PCR was the method, and the copy in TCRdb shows in-frame clones only, minus some. The data contain 1,500 to 2,000 clones, 70% to 80% of them singletons. This TCR was sampled from a young adult male patient who received an allogeneic stem cell transplant from a related donor, was CMV-positive, and had acute GVHD only. Some T cells could come from the graft donor. Sequenced material: PBMCs, taken less than 320 days after allogeneic stem cell transplant with posttransplant cyclophosphamide.

The CDR3 protein is CASSSGTGNYGYTF. The CDR3 DNA reads as TGTGCCAGCAGCTCCGGGACAGGGAACTATGGCTACACCTTC. The chain combines TRBV7-2 with TRBJ1-2, with 9 bases identical to TRBD1. This CDR3 is built from 14 residues. CDR1 is SGHTA, CDR2 FQGNSA, per germline. Unmatched junction bases numbered 2, after V lost 4 bases and J lost 2 bases. The variable domain in full, with the rest retrieved from reference TRBV7-2 and TRBJ1-2, is GAGVSQSPSNKVTEKGKDVELRCDPISGHTALYWYRQSLGQGLEFLIYFQGNSAPDKSGLPSDRFSAERTGGSVSTLTIQRTQQEDSAVYLCASSSGTGNYGYTFGSGTRLTVV.